This T cell receptor (beta chain) is from a study of CD8+CD57+ T cells in acquired aplastic anemia. By flow cytometry, patients selected for sequencing had shown an expansion of CD8+CD57+ cells. The germline V gene has CDR1 LGHNA and CDR2 YNFKEQ. The CDR3 contains 17 residues. The V gene end was trimmed by 1 base and the J gene end by 0 bases; junction bases not matched to a gene: 8. Genomic DNA, serving as template, underwent TCR beta VDJ and CDR3 profiling. TCRdb itself ran the reads through MiXCR, one entry per CDR3 protein. The profile shows roughly 280,000 distinct CDR3 sequences, under 65% of them singletons.

The TCR originated in a human donor with aplastic anemia. The chain is built from TRBV4-2 and TRBJ2-7; 8 bases fit TRBD2. Sequencing was carried out using sorted CD4+, CD8+, or CD8+CD57+ T cells (not recorded which) from PBMCs. CDR3 region: CASSQAVAGPYSYEQYF. CDR3 nucleotide sequence: TGTGCCAGCAGCCAAGCGGTAGCGGGACCCTACTCCTACGAGCAGTACTTC.